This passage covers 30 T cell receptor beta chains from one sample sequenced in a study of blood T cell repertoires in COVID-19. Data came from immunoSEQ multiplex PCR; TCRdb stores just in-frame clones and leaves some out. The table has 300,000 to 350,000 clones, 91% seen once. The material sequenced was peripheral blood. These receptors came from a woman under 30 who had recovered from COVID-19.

The CDR3 DNA is TGTGCCAGCAGCCCCGAGGGCTTGACTTATTCCTACAATGAGCAGTTCTTC. Translated: CASSPEGLTYSYNEQFF. The chain combines TRBV13 with TRBJ2-1, with D perhaps matching TRBD2 (5 bases). The germline gives CDR1 PRHDT, CDR2 FYEKMQ (reference sequence). CDR3 length: 17 residues. Trimming took 5 bases from V and 1 from J, leaving 18 bases between them. Using reference TRBV13 and TRBJ2-1 for the parts outside the CDR3, the full variable domain is AAGVIQSPRHLIKEKRETATLKCYPIPRHDTVYWYQQGPGQDPQFLISFYEKMQSDKGSIPDRFSAQQFSDYHSELNMSSLELGDSALYFCASSPEGLTYSYNEQFFGPGTRLTVL.

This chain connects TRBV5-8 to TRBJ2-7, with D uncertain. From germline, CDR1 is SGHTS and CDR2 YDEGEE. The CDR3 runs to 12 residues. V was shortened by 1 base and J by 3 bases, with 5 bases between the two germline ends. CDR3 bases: TGTGCCAGCAGCTTGCTTATCTACGAGCAGTACGTC. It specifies CASSLLIYEQYV.

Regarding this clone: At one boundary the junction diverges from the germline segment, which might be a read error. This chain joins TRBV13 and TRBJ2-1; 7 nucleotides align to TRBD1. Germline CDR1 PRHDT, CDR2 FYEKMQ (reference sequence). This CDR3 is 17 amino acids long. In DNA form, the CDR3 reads TGTGCCAGCAGCTTAGGCCTCGGGCAGGGGGTTTACAATGAGCAATTCTTC. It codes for CASSLGLGQGVYNEQFF.

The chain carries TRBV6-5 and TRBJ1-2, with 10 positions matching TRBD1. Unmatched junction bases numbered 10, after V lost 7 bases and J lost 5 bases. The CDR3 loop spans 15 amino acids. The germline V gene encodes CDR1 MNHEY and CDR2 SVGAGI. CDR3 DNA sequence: TGTGCCAGCATCCCCGGACAGGGGGTGGGGTATGGCTACACCTTC. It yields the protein CASIPGQGVGYGYTF.

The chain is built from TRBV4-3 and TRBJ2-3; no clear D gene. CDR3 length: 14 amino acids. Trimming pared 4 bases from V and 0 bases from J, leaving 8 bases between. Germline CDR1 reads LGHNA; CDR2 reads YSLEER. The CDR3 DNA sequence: TGCGCCAGCAGCCTTAGTACTAGCACAGATACGCAGTATTTT. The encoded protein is CASSLSTSTDTQYF.

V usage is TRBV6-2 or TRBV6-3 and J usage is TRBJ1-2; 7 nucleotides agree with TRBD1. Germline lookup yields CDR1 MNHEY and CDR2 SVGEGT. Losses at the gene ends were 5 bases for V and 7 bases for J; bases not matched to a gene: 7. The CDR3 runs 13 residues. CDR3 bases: TGTGCCAGCAGTGTTGGGACAGTCTCTGGCTACACCTTC. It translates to CASSVGTVSGYTF.

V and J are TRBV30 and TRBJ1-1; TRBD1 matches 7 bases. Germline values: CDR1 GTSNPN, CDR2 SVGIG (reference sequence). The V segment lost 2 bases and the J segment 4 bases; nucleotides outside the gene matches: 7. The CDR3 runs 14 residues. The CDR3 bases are TGTGCCTGGAGTAGGATACAGGGGTTCACTGAAGCTTTCTTT. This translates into CAWSRIQGFTEAFF.

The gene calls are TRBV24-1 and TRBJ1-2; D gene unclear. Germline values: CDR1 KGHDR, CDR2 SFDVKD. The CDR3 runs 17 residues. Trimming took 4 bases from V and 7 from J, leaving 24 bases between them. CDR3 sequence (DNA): TGTGCCACCAGTGACTCCCGAAGCGGGGTGGGCTCAGGTGGCTACACCTTC. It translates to CATSDSRSGVGSGGYTF.

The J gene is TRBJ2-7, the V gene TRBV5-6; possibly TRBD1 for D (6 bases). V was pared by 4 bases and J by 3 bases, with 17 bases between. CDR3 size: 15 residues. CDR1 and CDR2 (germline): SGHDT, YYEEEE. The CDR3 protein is CASSRARTGNYEQYV. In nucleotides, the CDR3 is TGTGCCAGCAGCCGCGCACGCACAGGGAACTACGAGCAGTACGTC.

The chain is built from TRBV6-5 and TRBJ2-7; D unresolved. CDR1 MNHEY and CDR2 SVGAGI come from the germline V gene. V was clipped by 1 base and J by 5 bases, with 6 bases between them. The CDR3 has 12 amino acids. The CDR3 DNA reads TGTGCCAGCAGTTACTTGGGCGACGAGCAGTACGTC. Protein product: CASSYLGDEQYV.

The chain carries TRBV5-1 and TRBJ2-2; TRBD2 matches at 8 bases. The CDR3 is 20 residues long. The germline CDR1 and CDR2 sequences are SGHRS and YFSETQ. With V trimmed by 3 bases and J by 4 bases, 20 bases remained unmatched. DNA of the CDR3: TGCGCCAGCAGCTCTCGACTAGCGATGAACCATCCTGCGAGCACCGGGGAGCTGTTTTTT. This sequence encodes CASSSRLAMNHPASTGELFF.

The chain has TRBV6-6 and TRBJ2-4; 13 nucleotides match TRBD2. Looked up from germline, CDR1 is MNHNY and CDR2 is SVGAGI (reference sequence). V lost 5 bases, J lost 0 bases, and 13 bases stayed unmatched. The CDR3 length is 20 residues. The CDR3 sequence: CASSHGTSGMDILAKNIQYF. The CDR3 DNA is TGTGCCAGCAGTCACGGGACTAGCGGGATGGATATACTAGCCAAAAACATTCAGTACTTC.

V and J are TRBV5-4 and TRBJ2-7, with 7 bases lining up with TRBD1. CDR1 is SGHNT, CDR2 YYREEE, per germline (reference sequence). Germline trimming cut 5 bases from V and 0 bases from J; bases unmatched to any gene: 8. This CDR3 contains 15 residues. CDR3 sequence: CASSQDRVSSYEQYV. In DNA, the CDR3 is TGTGCCAGCAGTCAAGACAGGGTTAGCTCCTACGAGCAGTACGTC.

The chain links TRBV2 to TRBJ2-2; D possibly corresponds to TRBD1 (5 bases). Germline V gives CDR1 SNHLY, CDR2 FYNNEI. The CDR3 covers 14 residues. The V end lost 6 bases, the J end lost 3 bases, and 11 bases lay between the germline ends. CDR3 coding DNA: TGTGCCAGCAGGGACACCGGGTACACCGGGGAGCTGTTTTTT. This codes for CASRDTGYTGELFF.

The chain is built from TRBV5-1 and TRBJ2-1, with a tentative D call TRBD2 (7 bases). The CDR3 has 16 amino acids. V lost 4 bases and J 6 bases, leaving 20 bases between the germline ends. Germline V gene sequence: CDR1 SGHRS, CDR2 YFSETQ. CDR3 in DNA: TGCGCCAGCAGCCTCGATAGGGGGGGTACGGTCAATGAGCAGTTCTTC. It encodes CASSLDRGGTVNEQFF.

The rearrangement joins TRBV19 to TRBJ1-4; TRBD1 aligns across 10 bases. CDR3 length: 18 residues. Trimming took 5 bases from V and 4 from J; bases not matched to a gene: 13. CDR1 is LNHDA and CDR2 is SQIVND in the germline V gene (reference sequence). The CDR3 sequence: CASSRRDRGLSGNEKLFF. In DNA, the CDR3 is TGTGCCAGTAGTCGCCGGGACAGGGGACTTTCCGGTAATGAAAAACTGTTTTTT.

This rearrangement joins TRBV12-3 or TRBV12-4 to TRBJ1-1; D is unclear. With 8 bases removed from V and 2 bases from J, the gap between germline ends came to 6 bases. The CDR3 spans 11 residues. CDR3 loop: CASGLNTEAFF. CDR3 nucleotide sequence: TGTGCCAGCGGCCTCAACACTGAAGCTTTCTTT.

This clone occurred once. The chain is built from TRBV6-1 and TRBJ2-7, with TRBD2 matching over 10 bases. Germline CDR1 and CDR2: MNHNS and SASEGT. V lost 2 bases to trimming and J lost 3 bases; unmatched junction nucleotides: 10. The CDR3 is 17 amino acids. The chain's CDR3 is CASSEILASGSVYEQYV. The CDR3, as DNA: TGTGCCAGCAGTGAAATATTGGCTAGCGGGAGTGTCTACGAGCAGTACGTC.

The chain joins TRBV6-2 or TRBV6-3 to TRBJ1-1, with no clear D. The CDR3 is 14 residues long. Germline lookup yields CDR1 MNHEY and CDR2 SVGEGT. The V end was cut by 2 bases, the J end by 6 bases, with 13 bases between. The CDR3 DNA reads TGTGCCAGCAGTTACCCGGGGATCTATTCTGAAGCTTTCTTT. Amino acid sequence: CASSYPGIYSEAFF.

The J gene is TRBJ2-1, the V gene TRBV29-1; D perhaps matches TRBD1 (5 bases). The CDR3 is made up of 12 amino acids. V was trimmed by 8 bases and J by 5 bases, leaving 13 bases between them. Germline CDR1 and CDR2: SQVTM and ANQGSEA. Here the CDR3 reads CSQGAQNNEQFF. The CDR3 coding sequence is TGCAGCCAAGGGGCCCAGAACAATGAGCAGTTCTTC.

The CDR3 loop reads CASSHPAGLAEGGQKLSSYNEQFF. For the CDR3, the DNA is TGTGCCAGTAGTCACCCCGCAGGACTAGCGGAGGGAGGACAAAAATTAAGCTCCTACAATGAGCAGTTCTTC. The rearrangement joins TRBV19 to TRBJ2-1, with TRBD2 matching over 10 bases. V shed 5 bases and J 0 bases; nucleotides not matched to a gene: 28. The CDR3 is 24 amino acids. CDR1 and CDR2 (germline): LNHDA, SQIVND (reference sequence).

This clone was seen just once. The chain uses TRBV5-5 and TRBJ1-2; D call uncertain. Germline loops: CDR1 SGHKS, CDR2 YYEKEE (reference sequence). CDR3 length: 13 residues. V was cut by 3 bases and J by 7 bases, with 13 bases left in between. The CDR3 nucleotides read TGTGCCAGCAGCTCCCGGGATAGAAGTGGCTACACCTTC. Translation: CASSSRDRSGYTF.

The CDR3 protein is CASSAGGTGAEKLFF. CDR3 bases: TGTGCCAGCAGCGCGGGAGGGACAGGGGCAGAAAAACTGTTTTTT. The V and J genes are TRBV9 and TRBJ1-4; 10 bases are shared with TRBD1. V trimming: 3 bases; J trimming: 8 bases; junction bases outside the gene matches: 7. Germline CDR1 SGDLS, CDR2 YYNGEE. The CDR3 covers 15 residues.

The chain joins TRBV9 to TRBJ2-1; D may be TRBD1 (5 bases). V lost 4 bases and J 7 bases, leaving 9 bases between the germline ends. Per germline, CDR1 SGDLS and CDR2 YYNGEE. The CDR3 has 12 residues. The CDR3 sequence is CASSIRTNEQFF. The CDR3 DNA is TGTGCCAGCAGCATACGGACAAATGAGCAGTTCTTC.

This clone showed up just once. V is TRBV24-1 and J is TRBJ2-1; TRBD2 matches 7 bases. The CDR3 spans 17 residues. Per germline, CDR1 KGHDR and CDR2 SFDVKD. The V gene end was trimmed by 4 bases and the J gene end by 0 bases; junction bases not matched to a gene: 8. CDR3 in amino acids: CATSDRLAADSYNEQFF. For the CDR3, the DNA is TGTGCCACCAGTGACCGACTAGCTGCTGACTCCTACAATGAGCAGTTCTTC.

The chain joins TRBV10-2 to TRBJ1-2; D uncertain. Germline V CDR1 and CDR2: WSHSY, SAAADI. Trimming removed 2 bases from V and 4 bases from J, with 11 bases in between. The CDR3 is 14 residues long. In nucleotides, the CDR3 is TGCGCCAGCAGTGAGGTAGCCACCCGCTATGGCTACACCTTC. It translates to CASSEVATRYGYTF.

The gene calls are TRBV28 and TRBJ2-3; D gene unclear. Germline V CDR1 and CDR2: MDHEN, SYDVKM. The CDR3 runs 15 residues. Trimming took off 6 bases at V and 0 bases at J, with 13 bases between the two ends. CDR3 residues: CASSLSGSSTDTQYF. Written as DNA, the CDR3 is TGTGCCAGCAGCCTATCAGGAAGTAGCACAGATACGCAGTATTTT. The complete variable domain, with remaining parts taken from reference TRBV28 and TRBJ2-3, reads DVKVTQSSRYLVKRTGEKVFLECVQDMDHENMFWYRQDPGLGLRLIYFSYDVKMKEKGDIPEGYSVSREKKERFSLILESASTNQTSMYLCASSLSGSSTDTQYFGPGTRLTVL.

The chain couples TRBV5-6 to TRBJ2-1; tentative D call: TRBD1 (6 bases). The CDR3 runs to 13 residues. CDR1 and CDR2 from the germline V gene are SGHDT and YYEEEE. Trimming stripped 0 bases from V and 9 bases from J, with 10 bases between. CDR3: CASSLGQGREQFF. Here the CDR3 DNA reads TGTGCCAGCAGCTTGGGGCAGGGGCGTGAGCAGTTCTTC.

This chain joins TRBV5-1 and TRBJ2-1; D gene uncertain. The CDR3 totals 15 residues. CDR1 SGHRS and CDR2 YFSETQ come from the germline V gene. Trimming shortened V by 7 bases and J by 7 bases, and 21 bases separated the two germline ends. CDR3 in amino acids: CASASGATTGNEQFF. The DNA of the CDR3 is TGCGCCAGCGCTTCTGGAGCTACGACCGGGAATGAGCAGTTCTTC.

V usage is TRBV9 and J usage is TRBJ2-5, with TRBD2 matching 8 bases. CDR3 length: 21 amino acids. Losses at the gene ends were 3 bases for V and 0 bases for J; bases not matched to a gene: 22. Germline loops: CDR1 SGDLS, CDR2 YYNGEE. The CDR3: CASSARAEAGGPGKHQETQYF. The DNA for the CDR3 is TGTGCCAGCAGCGCCAGGGCGGAGGCGGGAGGACCGGGAAAACACCAAGAGACCCAGTACTTC.